The entry below describes one TCR beta chain. The record originates from a study of T cell changes during pregnancy in multiple sclerosis. The V gene's germline CDR1 is SGHRS and CDR2 YFSETQ. With 4 bases clipped from V and 4 bases from J, the junction kept 6 bases outside the gene matches. The CDR3 is 15 amino acids. Libraries were prepared by immunoSEQ multiplex PCR; TCRdb keeps only in-frame clonotypes and omits some of them. The sample consists of about 77,000 clones, about 88% of them appearing once. The rearrangement links TRBV5-1 to TRBJ1-5; 9 nucleotides line up with TRBD1. The sample consisted of peripheral blood, taken before pregnancy. The TCR sequence derives from a female donor with multiple sclerosis, enrolled in a pregnancy study. The CDR3 sequence: CASSRGDRVNQPQHF. The CDR3 coding sequence is TGCGCCAGCAGCCGTGGGGACAGGGTAAATCAGCCCCAGCATTTT.